This T cell receptor (beta chain) was sequenced in a study of siplizumab effects on memory and regulatory T cells (dated by TCRdb to about 2019). Study-level background: The study looked at the effect of siplizumab, an anti-CD2 antibody, on alloreactive T-cell subsets in allogeneic mixed lymphocyte reactions made from human PBMCs. Beyond this particular receptor, the publication reports: Because sequences at frequencies below about 10^-5 were poorly captured, only a minor fraction of alloreactive clones could be mapped back to unstimulated subsets. Compared with memory T cells, unstimulated naive T cells appeared more diverse, and naive cells seemed to make a substantial contribution to the alloresponse. Roughly 75-95% of proliferating CD4+ or CD8+ clones could not be assigned a naive or memory phenotype. No functional confirmation was obtained for the suppressive function of proliferating Tregs from siplizumab cultures. Among mappable alloreactive CD4+ clones, the Treg-derived fraction averaged about 75% with siplizumab versus roughly 25% in control reactions. Siplizumab significantly lowered the cumulative frequency of alloreactive sequences that could be traced to unstimulated CD4+ memory T cells.

The library was produced with the immunoSEQ multiplex PCR assay. Each sample had 10^5 or so TCR templates assayed by the deep sequencing platform. Genomic DNA extracted from sorted T cells was the material used for TCRbeta CDR3 sequencing. The published analysis was carried out like this. The R programming language was used for the clonal analysis of the TCRbeta CDR3 data. Unstimulated samples were compared with post-reaction CFSE-low samples to define alloreactive CD4+ and CD8+ clones. By matching sequences to the repertoires of sorted unstimulated Treg and non-Treg cells, each alloreactive CD4+ clone was assigned a regulatory or non-regulatory origin. Not all clones reach the TCRdb copy of this immuneACCESS table, which keeps in-frame sequences only. Checked studies attribute under half of the gap to unresolved V genes and leave the rest unexplained. The V and J calls and clone size are taken from that table; D and trimming were inferred from the DNA. The sample records 50,000 to 70,000 clones, approximately 96% of which are singletons. The ten most abundant clones make up 0.095% of the sample.

In addition, sequencing in three donor pairs included unstimulated CD8+ effector memory subsets alongside CD4+ naive, CD8+ naive, CD8+ TEMRA and CD4+ memory subsets. Sorted unstimulated T cells, along with proliferating T cells recovered from mixed lymphocyte reactions, underwent TCRbeta CDR3 sequencing. Fresh whole blood from some eleven HLA-typed healthy donors was used to isolate PBMCs. Comments on this clone: The target of this receptor is not known. No per-base quality is available; no much larger clone lies one base away.

The CDR3, from cysteine to phenylalanine, totals 13 residues. Just the 39-base CDR3 DNA is kept, in frame starting at base 1. For CDR1 and CDR2, the germline V gene lists SGDLS and YYNGEE. V gives up 4 bases and J gives up 8 bases, and the segment between their germline ends measures 13 bases. The sequence is built from TRBV9 and TRBJ1-5, with a tentative D gene TRBD1 over 5 matching bases. The sequence derives from a human donor in good health. Sequencing was done on a sample of naive CD8+ T cells sorted from blood. This specimen's cell subset or site label, per the study, means: unstimulated naive T cells. CDR3 sequence: CASSTRVGEPQHF. The bases are TGTGCCAGCAGCACCAGGGTGGGGGAGCCCCAGCATTTT.